The 29 T cell receptor beta chains in this list originate from one sample, sequenced in a study of molecular identifiers for immune sequencing clone quantification. MiXCR, run by TCRdb on the PCR reads, gives a single entry per CDR3 protein. The repertoire consists of over 600,000 distinct CDR3 sequences, with just under 20% occurring once and the leading ten covering roughly 0.9%. Material: naive CD8+ T cells from blood, with Jurkat cell RNA spiked in. Stated subset: FACS-sorted CD8+CD4-CCR7+CD45RA+ naive T cells. These receptors were collected from a human donor in good health. Some libraries in this study had Jurkat cell RNA spiked in.

Of note for this clonotype: This clone may be a read error of a much larger clone one base away. The genes are TRBV10-3 and TRBJ2-4; the D is unclear. Looked up from germline, CDR1 is ENHRY and CDR2 is SYGVKD. The CDR3 has 12 residues. The CDR3 region is CAIRVGKNIRYF. In DNA form, the CDR3 reads TGTGCCATCAGGGTCGGCAAAAACATTCGGTACTTC.

This clonotype was counted many times. The chain uses TRBV30 and TRBJ2-3, with D possibly matching TRBD2 (6 bases). The CDR3 contains 15 residues. V dropped 2 bases and J dropped 0 bases, with 12 bases sitting between them. CDR1 and CDR2 from the germline V gene are GTSNPN and SVGIG (reference sequence). CDR3 sequence reads: CAWSSGGISTDTQYF. The CDR3 DNA reads as TGTGCCTGGAGTTCCGGGGGTATTAGCACAGATACGCAGTATTTT.

This chain uses TRBV6-2 or TRBV6-3 with TRBJ2-5; TRBD1 matches at 7 bases. Germline-derived CDR1 and CDR2 are MNHEY and SVGEGT. With 4 bases clipped from V and 2 bases from J, the junction kept 7 bases outside the gene matches. The CDR3 contains 15 residues. The CDR3 nucleotides are TGTGCCAGCAGTTCCACAGGGGCCCCACAAGAGACCCAGTACTTC. It codes for CASSSTGAPQETQYF.

V gene TRBV10-3 combines with J gene TRBJ2-3; the D gene could be TRBD1 or TRBD2 (6 bases each). Trimming took off 6 bases at V and 2 bases at J, with 21 bases between the two ends. CDR1 and CDR2 from the germline V gene are ENHRY and SYGVKD. CDR3 length: 17 residues. The chain's CDR3 is CAISGEGFGGPTDTQYF. In DNA, the CDR3 is TGTGCCATCAGCGGTGAGGGTTTCGGGGGCCCCACAGATACGCAGTATTTT.

At least ten counts were recorded for this clonotype. The V gene is TRBV24-1, the J gene TRBJ2-1; tentatively, D is TRBD2 (6 bases). This CDR3 comprises 17 residues. CDR1 is KGHDR, CDR2 SFDVKD, per germline. Trimming took 5 bases from V and 4 from J, leaving 20 bases between them. CDR3 amino acids: CATSGWGGTRFYNEQFF. CDR3 sequence (DNA): TGTGCCACCAGTGGTTGGGGCGGGACTCGGTTTTACAATGAGCAGTTCTTC.

This clonotype appeared many times. V is TRBV7-2 and J is TRBJ2-5, with D maybe TRBD2 (6 bases). The length of the CDR3 is 14 residues. V was trimmed by 1 base and J by 4 bases, leaving 10 bases between them. CDR1 is SGHTA, CDR2 FQGNSA, per germline. The CDR3 region is CASSLVTGRETQYF. The CDR3 DNA follows: TGTGCCAGCAGCTTAGTCACCGGGAGAGAGACCCAGTACTTC. Based on the CDR3 plus reference TRBV7-2 and TRBJ2-5, the full variable domain is GAGVSQSPSNKVTEKGKDVELRCDPISGHTALYWYRQSLGQGLEFLIYFQGNSAPDKSGLPSDRFSAERTGGSVSTLTIQRTQQEDSAVYLCASSLVTGRETQYFGPGTRLLVL.

The chain couples TRBV27 to TRBJ2-7, with unresolved D. The CDR3 is made up of 15 amino acids. CDR1 MNHEY and CDR2 SMNVEV come from the germline V gene (reference sequence). V lost 4 bases and J lost 2, with 15 bases in between. The CDR3, as DNA: TGTGCCAGCAGTTGGGCGTTTAGTACTACCTACGAGCAGTACTTC. Translating gives CASSWAFSTTYEQYF.

For this clonotype: Because the CDR3 is missing its conserved closing phenylalanine or tryptophan, this is likely a read error. The chain has TRBV28 and TRBJ1-1, with TRBD1 matching over 8 bases. The germline gives CDR1 MDHEN, CDR2 SYDVKM. The CDR3 contains 17 residues. V dropped 6 bases and J dropped 4; count of bases not matched to a gene: 16. The CDR3 DNA reads TGTGCCAGCAGCGCAAGTGAACAGGGGGGGTTGCTCACTGAAGCTTTCTTA. Its protein is CASSASEQGGLLTEAFL.

This sequence joins TRBV27 and TRBJ1-5; D is unresolved. Germline loops: CDR1 MNHEY, CDR2 SMNVEV (reference sequence). V dropped 3 bases and J dropped 2 bases, with 8 bases sitting between them. The CDR3 has 14 amino acids. DNA of the CDR3: TGTGCCAGCAGTTTGCAGTCTGGCAATCAGCCCCAGCATTTT. It is translated as CASSLQSGNQPQHF.

In regard to this clonotype: A read error is likely, as this CDR3 ends without the conserved phenylalanine or tryptophan. The gene calls are TRBV25-1 and TRBJ2-7; D is perhaps TRBD1 (6 bases). The V end was cut by 1 base, the J end by 4 bases, with 11 bases between. The germline V gene has CDR1 MGHDK and CDR2 SYGVNS. The CDR3 contains 14 residues. CDR3 region: CASSESQGIYEQYL. The CDR3 coding sequence is TGTGCCAGCAGTGAATCGCAGGGGATATACGAGCAGTACCTC.

The chain recombines TRBV6-5 with TRBJ2-5; 7 bases fit TRBD1. Germline loops: CDR1 MNHEY, CDR2 SVGAGI. The ends lost 0 bases at V and 3 bases at J; junction bases unmatched: 4. The CDR3 spans 15 residues. CDR3 bases: TGTGCCAGCAGTTACTCGGGGACAGAGGAAGAGACCCAGTACTTC. This translates into CASSYSGTEEETQYF.

The chain joins TRBV12-3 or TRBV12-4 to TRBJ1-4; possible D gene TRBD1, 5 bases. V lost 7 bases to trimming and J lost 8 bases, with 20 bases between them. This CDR3 is built from 15 residues. The CDR3 sequence: CASKTLGRGGEKLFF. As DNA, the CDR3 is TGTGCCAGCAAGACACTGGGGAGGGGAGGGGAAAAACTGTTTTTT.

Only a few counts were recorded for this clonotype. This CDR3 reads CASSLGGQGSMNTEAFF. CDR3 DNA sequence: TGTGCCAGCAGCCTTGGAGGTCAGGGTTCCATGAACACTGAAGCTTTCTTT. This chain links TRBV4-2 with TRBJ1-1, with D possibly matching TRBD1 (5 bases). V shed 4 bases and J shed 0 bases, with 18 bases lying between them. Germline V gene data show CDR1 as LGHNA and CDR2 as YNFKEQ. The CDR3 spans 17 residues.

This clonotype was recorded at least ten times. V usage is TRBV15 and J usage is TRBJ2-7; the match to TRBD1 covers 7 bases. This CDR3 has 13 residues. The junction had 5 bases not matched to a gene; V was cut back by 5 bases and J by 4 bases. Germline CDR1 reads LNHNV; CDR2 reads YYDKDF (reference sequence). This CDR3 is CATSEYRGYEQYF. The DNA for the CDR3 is TGTGCCACCAGCGAATACAGGGGTTACGAGCAGTACTTC.

This clonotype was observed at least ten times. This chain joins TRBV7-9 and TRBJ2-7, with TRBD1 matching 8 bases. The CDR3 has 14 amino acids. After removal of 9 bases from V and 2 bases from J, the junction contained 9 bases not matched to a gene. Germline V gene sequence: CDR1 SEHNR, CDR2 FQNEAQ (reference sequence). CDR3: CASAGTGAPYEQYF. The CDR3 DNA reads as TGTGCCAGTGCCGGGACAGGCGCACCCTACGAGCAGTACTTC.

The chain joins TRBV4-2 to TRBJ2-5; a weak D match, TRBD2 (6 bases). This CDR3 region has 14 residues. V gave up 4 bases and J gave up 2 bases, with 11 bases separating them. Germline V lookup: CDR1 LGHNA, CDR2 YNFKEQ. CDR3 DNA: TGTGCCAGCAGCCCGGACGGGGGACAAGAGACCCAGTACTTC. Translated: CASSPDGGQETQYF.

V and J are TRBV3-1 and TRBJ1-4; D gene uncertain. Per the germline V gene, CDR1 is LGHDT and CDR2 is YNNKEL (reference sequence). V lost 1 base, J lost 8 bases, and 11 bases lay in between. This CDR3 is 14 amino acids long. As DNA, the CDR3 is TGTGCCAGCAGCCAAGCGGGTGTGAAGGAAAAACTGTTTTTT. It translates to CASSQAGVKEKLFF.

This clonotype appeared many times. The chain has TRBV9 and TRBJ1-5, with D perhaps TRBD1 (6 bases). Trimming removed 0 bases at V and 5 bases at J, with 12 bases between. Per germline, CDR1 SGDLS and CDR2 YYNGEE. This CDR3 has 15 amino acids. CDR3 sequence: CASSVDWGADQPQHF. The CDR3 bases are TGTGCCAGCAGCGTAGATTGGGGGGCGGATCAGCCCCAGCATTTT.

This clonotype has ten or more counts. V and J are TRBV6-2 or TRBV6-3 and TRBJ1-5, with D hard to call. V lost 6 bases to trimming and J lost 0 bases, with 15 bases between them. Germline lookup yields CDR1 MNHEY and CDR2 SVGEGT. This CDR3 contains 16 residues. The CDR3 region has the DNA TGTGCCAGCAGACGGGGTGTTAACTATAGCAATCAGCCCCAGCATTTT. It specifies CASRRGVNYSNQPQHF.

This clonotype showed up many times. The chain recombines TRBV4-1 with TRBJ1-1; 7 positions match TRBD1. Per the germline V gene, CDR1 is MGHRA and CDR2 is YSYEKL. CDR3 length: 15 amino acids. Losses at the gene ends were 0 bases for V and 9 bases for J; bases not matched to a gene: 10. The CDR3 DNA sequence: TGCGCCAGCAGCCAAGATCGTACAGGGGAGGTTAAAGCTTTCTTT. It is translated as CASSQDRTGEVKAFF.

V and J are TRBV11-2 and TRBJ2-1; D gene ambiguous. This CDR3 is 14 amino acids long. V lost 1 base, J lost 2 bases, and 6 bases lay in between. Germline lookup yields CDR1 SGHAT and CDR2 FQNNGV. The CDR3 sequence: CASSLVGTYNEQFF. In DNA, the CDR3 is TGTGCCAGCAGCTTAGTAGGAACCTACAATGAGCAGTTCTTC.

This clonotype came up many times. The chain joins TRBV5-6 to TRBJ2-7; the D gene is possibly TRBD2 (6 bases). The CDR3 consists of 15 residues. Trimming pared 1 base from V and 2 bases from J, leaving 13 bases between. Germline CDR1 reads SGHDT; CDR2 reads YYEEEE. The CDR3 spells CASSLWGRQPYEQYF. CDR3 DNA: TGTGCCAGCAGCTTGTGGGGGAGGCAACCCTACGAGCAGTACTTC. The full variable domain, its missing parts supplied by reference TRBV5-6 and TRBJ2-7, is DAGVTQSPTHLIKTRGQQVTLRCSPKSGHDTVSWYQQALGQGPQFIFQYYEEEERQRGNFPDRFSGHQFPNYSSELNVNALLLGDSALYLCASSLWGRQPYEQYFGPGTRLTVT.

This clonotype has a handful of counts. The J gene is TRBJ2-2, the V gene TRBV18; tentative D call: TRBD1 (6 bases). The V and J ends lost 3 bases and 1 base respectively, with 18 bases between them. CDR3 size: 18 residues. Germline assignment: CDR1 KGHSH and CDR2 LQKENI. DNA of the CDR3: TGTGCCAGCTCACCCAGTGATTGGGGGCCTTTGAACACCGGGGAGCTGTTTTTT. Protein sequence: CASSPSDWGPLNTGELFF.

The chain employs TRBV19 and TRBJ2-2; 10 bases align to TRBD2. This CDR3 contains 16 residues. Germline V lookup: CDR1 LNHDA, CDR2 SQIVND (reference sequence). V shed 4 bases, J shed 5 bases, and the junction held 7 bases outside the gene matches. The CDR3 sequence is CASSTLGLARTGELFF. The CDR3 nucleotides read TGTGCCAGTAGTACACTGGGACTAGCGAGAACCGGGGAGCTGTTTTTT.

On this clonotype itself: Likely a read error: the CDR3 ends without its conserved phenylalanine or tryptophan. The gene calls are TRBV27 and TRBJ1-1; 8 bases are shared with TRBD1. The CDR3 covers 16 residues. Germline CDR1 reads MNHEY; CDR2 reads SMNVEV (reference sequence). J was trimmed by 4 bases and V by 0 bases; bases with no gene match: 7. The CDR3 region is CASSLSPGGEVTEAFS. In DNA, the CDR3 is TGTGCCAGCAGTTTATCGCCAGGGGGCGAAGTCACTGAAGCTTTCTCT.

This clonotype was found many times. The V call is TRBV15, the J call TRBJ2-3; a possible D gene is TRBD2 (5 bases). The CDR3 runs 18 residues. Germline V gene data show CDR1 as LNHNV and CDR2 as YYDKDF (reference sequence). V dropped 3 bases and J dropped 5 bases, with 24 bases sitting between them. CDR3 nucleotide sequence: TGTGCCACCAGCAGTCCCACTTGGACTTTCCCCTCGGGAGATACGCAGTATTTT. Encoded protein: CATSSPTWTFPSGDTQYF.

DNA of the CDR3: TGTGCCACTCGACAGGGTGAGGATTTCTATGGCTACACCTTC. Its protein is CATRQGEDFYGYTF. The rearrangement uses TRBV10-3 and TRBJ1-2; TRBD1 matches at 7 bases. This CDR3 has 14 residues. Trimming took 10 bases from V and 4 from J; bases not matched to a gene: 12. Looked up from germline, CDR1 is ENHRY and CDR2 is SYGVKD.

A few counts support this clonotype. This chain connects TRBV11-3 to TRBJ2-3, with D perhaps given as TRBD1 or TRBD2 (5 bases each). V lost 8 bases to trimming and J lost 0 bases, with 9 bases between them. Germline V CDR1 and CDR2: SGHNT, YENEEA. This CDR3 is built from 13 residues. The CDR3 sequence is CASGTASTDTQYF. Here the CDR3 DNA reads TGTGCCAGCGGGACGGCTAGCACAGATACGCAGTATTTT. Filled out from reference TRBV11-3 and TRBJ2-3, the complete variable domain reads EAGVVQSPRYKIIEKKQPVAFWCNPISGHNTLYWYLQNLGQGPELLIRYENEEAVDDSQLPKDRFSAERLKGVDSTLKIQPAELGDSAVYLCASGTASTDTQYFGPGTRLTVL.

This clonotype was detected ten times or more. V usage is TRBV12-3 or TRBV12-4 and J usage is TRBJ2-5; D perhaps matches TRBD2 (5 bases). V dropped 6 bases and J dropped 2 bases, with 13 bases sitting between them. The CDR3 loop spans 14 amino acids. The CDR3 here is CASSGLLRQETQYF. The DNA of the CDR3 is TGTGCCAGCAGCGGACTGCTCCGTCAAGAGACCCAGTACTTC.